A selection of T cell receptor beta chains follows, all from one sample in a study of identical twins. Each CDR3 protein gets one entry after TCRdb re-called the 5' RACE reads with MiXCR. The top ten clones hold roughly 0.3% of a sample with 1,800,000 or so distinct CDR3 sequences, less than 40% of them seen once. The sample was cord blood. These TCRs come from a newborn girl in good health. Both conserved end residues are part of each CDR3. D genes are given only for firm matches. The size field is filled for only some rows; it gives once, few, many or a size class.

J | size | D | V | CDR3 | DNA
TRBJ2-7 | NA | TRBD1 | TRBV2 | CASSKSGTGGYEQYF | TGTGCCAGCAGTAAATCCGGGACAGGGGGCTACGAGCAGTACTTC
TRBJ1-5 | NA | NA | TRBV20-1 | CSALKGNQPQHF | TGCAGTGCTCTTAAGGGTAATCAGCCCCAGCATTTT
TRBJ2-3 | many | TRBD2 | TRBV29-1 | CSVRRLAVTLTDTQYF | TGCAGCGTGCGACGACTAGCGGTAACCCTCACAGATACGCAGTATTTT
TRBJ1-5 | NA | NA | TRBV5-1 | CASSLGDKGPYQPQHF | TGCGCCAGCAGCTTGGGGGACAAGGGCCCCTATCAGCCCCAGCATTTT
TRBJ1-5 | few | NA | TRBV12-3/TRBV12-4 | CASSREGSNQPQHF | TGTGCCAGCAGTCGCGAGGGTAGCAATCAGCCCCAGCATTTT
TRBJ2-6 | NA | NA | TRBV4-1 | CASSQDPGLALYSGANVLTF | TGCGCCAGCAGCCAAGACCCAGGGTTAGCCTTATACTCTGGGGCCAACGTCCTGACTTTC
TRBJ1-2 | few | NA | TRBV20-1 | CSARGRGDGYTF | TGCAGTGCTAGGGGGCGAGGTGATGGCTACACCTTC
TRBJ1-2 | NA | NA | TRBV7-6 | CASSLRVGQNYGYTF | TGTGCCAGCAGCTTAAGAGTTGGTCAAAACTATGGCTACACCTTC
TRBJ2-4 | once | NA | TRBV27 | CASSPGAAGNIQYF | TGTGCCAGCAGCCCCGGTGCGGCCGGAAACATTCAGTACTTC
TRBJ1-2 | NA | TRBD1 | TRBV28 | CASNNRDRDGYTF | TGTGCCAGCAACAACCGGGACAGGGATGGCTACACCTTC
TRBJ2-7 | NA | TRBD1 | TRBV27 | CASSLEADRVRAYEQYF | TGTGCCAGCAGTTTAGAGGCGGACAGGGTTCGTGCCTACGAGCAGTACTTC
TRBJ1-2 | NA | NA | TRBV9 | CASSPTPGEHGYTF | TGTGCCAGCAGCCCTACCCCAGGGGAGCATGGCTACACCTTC
TRBJ1-5 | NA | NA | TRBV6-7 | CASSYPDHNQPQHF | TGTGCCAGCAGTTACCCTGATCATAATCAGCCCCAGCATTTT
TRBJ1-5 | NA | TRBD1 | TRBV28 | CASKPGQGGQPQHF | TGTGCCAGCAAGCCGGGACAGGGAGGCCAGCCCCAGCATTTT
TRBJ2-7 | NA | TRBD2 | TRBV5-1 | CASSLERGSDEQYF | TGCGCCAGCAGCTTGGAGCGGGGCTCCGACGAGCAGTACTTC
TRBJ1-2 | NA | NA | TRBV19 | CASSWAGNYGYTF | TGTGCCAGTAGTTGGGCGGGTAACTATGGCTACACCTTC
TRBJ2-7 | few | NA | TRBV20-1 | CSVPTDYEQYF | TGCAGTGTCCCGACGGACTACGAGCAGTACTTC
TRBJ2-1 | few | TRBD2 | TRBV12-3/TRBV12-4 | CASSLAQGLAGREDEQFF | TGTGCCAGCAGTTTAGCGCAGGGGCTAGCGGGAAGAGAGGATGAGCAGTTCTTC
TRBJ1-1 | few | NA | TRBV3-1 | CASSQGTTNTEAFF | TGTGCCAGCAGCCAAGGAACAACTAACACTGAAGCTTTCTTT
TRBJ2-2 | few | TRBD1 | TRBV29-1 | CSQDRATGELFF | TGCAGCCAGGACAGGGCCACCGGGGAGCTGTTTTTT
TRBJ2-1 | NA | NA | TRBV5-1 | CAGSSAGLSLDEQFF | TGCGCCGGCAGCTCCGCGGGGTTATCGTTGGATGAGCAGTTCTTC
TRBJ2-1 | NA | TRBD2 | TRBV28 | CASRTSGIYEQFF | TGTGCCAGCAGAACTAGCGGAATCTACGAGCAGTTCTTC
TRBJ2-1 | NA | NA | TRBV4-1 | CASSQDTGDPFNEQFF | TGCGCCAGCAGCCAAGATACGGGGGACCCCTTCAATGAGCAGTTCTTC
TRBJ1-2 | few | TRBD1 | TRBV7-9 | CASSYLQGRTNYGYTF | TGTGCCAGCAGCTATCTACAGGGGCGAACTAACTATGGCTACACCTTC
TRBJ2-7 | NA | NA | TRBV21-1 | CASSKESLPSSSYEQYF | TGTGCCAGCAGCAAAGAGAGCCTTCCCTCATCCTCCTACGAGCAGTACTTC
TRBJ2-3 | NA | NA | TRBV12-3/TRBV12-4 | CASSFRGSTDVQYF | TGTGCCAGCAGTTTCAGGGGAAGCACAGATGTGCAGTATTTT
TRBJ2-3 | NA | NA | TRBV12-3/TRBV12-4 | CASSSRDRFTDTQYF | TGTGCCAGCAGTTCCCGGGACCGCTTCACAGATACGCAGTATTTT
TRBJ1-1 | NA | NA | TRBV18 | CASSPGLDTEAFF | TGTGCCAGCTCACCGGGTCTTGACACTGAAGCTTTCTTT
TRBJ2-3 | NA | TRBD2 | TRBV29-1 | CSGGLASTDTQYF | TGCAGCGGGGGACTAGCAAGCACAGATACGCAGTATTTT
TRBJ2-1 | few | TRBD2 | TRBV10-3 | CAISESNIQGTSGGSNEQFF | TGTGCCATCAGTGAGTCGAATATCCAAGGGACTAGCGGGGGGTCGAATGAGCAGTTCTTC
TRBJ1-1 | few | NA | TRBV6-6 | CASSYSKGGAFF | TGTGCCAGCAGTTACTCGAAAGGGGGAGCTTTCTTT
TRBJ1-4 | NA | TRBD1 | TRBV6-5 | CASSYSYRGEKLFF | TGTGCCAGCAGTTACTCTTACAGGGGTGAAAAACTGTTTTTT
TRBJ1-2 | NA | TRBD1 | TRBV7-2 | CASSLVGRQGSEGYTF | TGTGCCAGCAGCTTAGTAGGAAGACAGGGGTCAGAAGGCTACACCTTC
TRBJ2-7 | few | NA | TRBV20-1 | CSASGYTSYEQYF | TGCAGTGCTAGCGGCTATACCTCCTACGAGCAGTACTTC
TRBJ1-5 | NA | NA | TRBV5-1 | CASSPGDRGGASQPQHF | TGCGCCAGCAGCCCGGGCGATCGGGGGGGCGCTTCTCAGCCCCAGCATTTT
TRBJ2-3 | few | NA | TRBV12-3/TRBV12-4 | CASSELAIDTQYF | TGTGCCAGCAGTGAACTAGCTATCGATACGCAGTATTTT
TRBJ1-6 | few | NA | TRBV21-1 | CASSGTDSPLHF | TGTGCCAGCAGCGGGACAGATTCACCCCTCCACTTT
TRBJ2-1 | NA | NA | TRBV11-2 | CASSLWADGSNEQFF | TGTGCCAGCAGCTTATGGGCGGACGGTTCCAATGAGCAGTTCTTC
TRBJ2-7 | few | TRBD2 | TRBV25-1 | CASSETSGDWEQYF | TGTGCCAGCAGTGAAACTAGCGGGGATTGGGAGCAGTACTTC
TRBJ2-3 | few | TRBD2 | TRBV7-2 | CASSSPGGIVDGHTQYF | TGTGCCAGCAGCTCCCCGGGGGGGATAGTAGATGGCCATACGCAGTATTTT
TRBJ2-5 | NA | TRBD2 | TRBV12-3/TRBV12-4 | CASSTTGLAGGLETQYF | TGTGCCAGCAGTACGACCGGACTAGCGGGGGGGCTGGAGACCCAGTACTTC
TRBJ2-7 | many | NA | TRBV12-3/TRBV12-4 | CASRRTDSYEQYF | TGTGCCAGCAGGAGGACAGATTCCTACGAGCAGTACTTC
TRBJ2-3 | NA | TRBD1 | TRBV18 | CASSNYRGATQYF | TGTGCCAGCTCAAACTACAGGGGAGCTACGCAGTATTTT
TRBJ2-4 | NA | NA | TRBV20-1 | CSARDPNGRRAKNIQYF | TGCAGTGCTAGAGATCCCAACGGGAGAAGGGCCAAAAACATTCAGTACTTC
TRBJ2-4 | few | TRBD2 | TRBV7-8 | CASSSREGLAKNIQYF | TGTGCCAGCAGCTCTAGGGAGGGCCTAGCCAAAAACATTCAGTACTTC
TRBJ2-1 | few | TRBD2 | TRBV4-1 | CASSHMSGVSYNEQCF | TGCGCCAGCAGCCATATGAGCGGGGTCTCCTACAATGAGCAGTGCTTC
TRBJ1-2 | few | TRBD1 | TRBV7-9 | CASSQTGSDGYTF | TGTGCCAGCAGCCAGACAGGGAGCGATGGCTACACCTTC
TRBJ1-4 | NA | NA | TRBV7-2 | CASSSQSGGLNEKLFF | TGTGCCAGCAGCTCCCAATCTGGGGGCCTCAATGAAAAACTGTTTTTT
TRBJ1-4 | few | NA | TRBV7-2 | CASSLDRGQANEKLFF | TGTGCCAGCAGCTTAGATCGGGGACAAGCTAATGAAAAACTGTTTTTT
TRBJ2-1 | few | TRBD2 | TRBV29-1 | CSAAGLAGGWYNEQFF | TGCAGCGCCGCGGGACTAGCGGGAGGTTGGTACAATGAGCAGTTCTTC
TRBJ2-7 | many | NA | TRBV14 | CASSQGPKSSYEQYF | TGTGCCAGCAGCCAGGGCCCTAAAAGCTCCTACGAGCAGTACTTC
TRBJ1-6 | few | TRBD1 | TRBV12-3/TRBV12-4 | CASSATGGTSPLHF | TGTGCCAGCAGTGCCACAGGGGGCACTTCACCCCTCCACTTT
TRBJ2-5 | few | TRBD2 | TRBV11-2 | CASSLVAASGVKKTQYF | TGTGCCAGCAGCTTAGTGGCGGCTAGCGGGGTTAAGAAGACCCAGTACTTC
TRBJ2-7 | NA | TRBD2 | TRBV27 | CASSLSWGLAGGGHEQYF | TGTGCCAGCAGTTTATCTTGGGGACTAGCGGGAGGAGGTCACGAGCAGTACTTC